Listed below are T cell receptor beta chains from one sample, sequenced in a study of CD8 T cells in Susac syndrome. A single record per CDR3 protein comes from TCRdb applying MiXCR to the immunoSEQ multiplex PCR reads. The sample carries 150,000 to 200,000 distinct CDR3 sequences, approximately 95% recorded once. The sequenced material came from CD8+ T cells from PBMCs. These receptors all stem from a human donor with multiple sclerosis. CDR3s include the opening cysteine and the closing phenylalanine or tryptophan. A D gene is named only where the DNA matches it firmly. Clone size is stated in some rows and not others, as once, few, many or a class when expanded.

V: TRBV4-2; J: TRBJ2-7; size: NA; D: NA; DNA: TGTGCCAGCAGCCAAGCGTCCGGGACTGGAAGCTACGAGCAGTACTTC; CDR3: CASSQASGTGSYEQYF
V: TRBV3-1; J: TRBJ2-7; size: NA; D: NA; DNA: TGTGCCAGCAGCCGGGAGTTCGCCTACGAGCAGTACTTC; CDR3: CASSREFAYEQYF
V: TRBV30; J: TRBJ2-7; size: NA; D: TRBD2; DNA: TGTGCCTGGAGGACTAGCGGGAGGTACGAGCAGTACTTC; CDR3: CAWRTSGRYEQYF
V: TRBV27; J: TRBJ2-7; size: NA; D: TRBD1; DNA: TGTGCCAGCAGTTTATTAGGACAGGGTCAAGAAGAGCAGTACTTC; CDR3: CASSLLGQGQEEQYF
V: TRBV4-2; J: TRBJ1-1; size: NA; D: TRBD1; DNA: TGTGCCAGCAGCCAAACGGGACAGTCGAACACTGAAGCTTTCTTT; CDR3: CASSQTGQSNTEAFF
V: TRBV5-1; J: TRBJ2-7; size: NA; D: TRBD2; DNA: TGCGCCAGCAGCTCGATGTCTAATAGCGGGAGGTCGACCTACGAGCAGTACTTC; CDR3: CASSSMSNSGRSTYEQYF
V: TRBV7-8; J: TRBJ2-5; size: NA; D: TRBD1; DNA: TGTGCCAGCAGTTGGGACAGTCAAGAGACCCAGTACTTC; CDR3: CASSWDSQETQYF
V: TRBV6-4; J: TRBJ1-2; size: NA; D: TRBD1; DNA: TGTGCCAGCAGCGCGGGACAGCACTATGGCTACACCTTC; CDR3: CASSAGQHYGYTF
V: TRBV4-1; J: TRBJ2-7; size: NA; D: TRBD1; DNA: TGCGCCAGCAGCCGGTGCGGGACAGGGAACGACGAGCAGTACTTC; CDR3: CASSRCGTGNDEQYF
V: TRBV29-1; J: TRBJ2-7; size: NA; D: TRBD1; DNA: TGCAGCGTTGTTCCTCGGGACAGGGGAAACTCCTACGAGCAGTACTTC; CDR3: CSVVPRDRGNSYEQYF
V: TRBV20-1; J: TRBJ1-4; size: NA; D: NA; DNA: TGCAGTGCTGTACGTCAGGTCAATGAAAAACTGTTTTTT; CDR3: CSAVRQVNEKLFF
V: TRBV25-1; J: TRBJ2-2; size: NA; D: TRBD1; DNA: TGTGCCAGCAGTAGTCAGACAGGGTTAAGAGGGGAGCTGTTTTTT; CDR3: CASSSQTGLRGELFF
V: TRBV6-5; J: TRBJ2-1; size: NA; D: TRBD2; DNA: TGTGCCAGCAGTTACTCTCCGACTAGCGGGAGTTACAATGAGCAGTTCTTC; CDR3: CASSYSPTSGSYNEQFF
V: TRBV7-9; J: TRBJ2-1; size: NA; D: TRBD2; DNA: TGTGCCAGCAGCGGAGAGCGGGGTAGCTCCTACAATGAGCAGTTCTTC; CDR3: CASSGERGSSYNEQFF
V: TRBV11-2; J: TRBJ1-1; size: NA; D: NA; DNA: TGTGCCAGCAGCTTTTTCGTCGGGGCAGACAGTGAAGCTTTCTTT; CDR3: CASSFFVGADSEAFF
V: TRBV7-3; J: TRBJ2-3; size: NA; D: NA; DNA: TGTGCCAGCAGCTCCGAGAGGGGCAACACAGATACGCAGTATTTT; CDR3: CASSSERGNTDTQYF
V: TRBV24-1; J: TRBJ2-3; size: NA; D: TRBD2; DNA: TGTGCCACCAGTGAACCCCCGGGGGGGACAGATACGCAGTATTTT; CDR3: CATSEPPGGTDTQYF
V: TRBV6-5; J: TRBJ2-3; size: NA; D: TRBD2; DNA: TGTGCCAGCAGGCAGAAGCGGGGGGATGTAGATACGCAGTATTTT; CDR3: CASRQKRGDVDTQYF
V: TRBV20-1; J: TRBJ1-2; size: NA; D: NA; DNA: TGCAGTACCCTTGATCGGGACCCACTAAATGGCTACACCTTC; CDR3: CSTLDRDPLNGYTF
V: TRBV13; J: TRBJ1-1; size: NA; D: NA; DNA: TGTGCCAGCAGCCACGGACCGGGCACTGAAGCTTTCTTT; CDR3: CASSHGPGTEAFF
V: TRBV9; J: TRBJ1-6; size: NA; D: TRBD1; DNA: TGTGCCAGCAGCTCCCTCGGACAGGGACTACACAATTCACCCCTCCACTTT; CDR3: CASSSLGQGLHNSPLHF
V: TRBV7-9; J: TRBJ2-7; size: NA; D: NA; DNA: TGTGCCAGCAGCCCAGCAGGGAGAGCCTACGAGCAGTACTTC; CDR3: CASSPAGRAYEQYF
V: TRBV2; J: TRBJ1-2; size: NA; D: NA; DNA: TGTGCCAGCAGTGAAGCGACGGCCGTTAACTATGGCTACACCTTC; CDR3: CASSEATAVNYGYTF
V: TRBV9; J: TRBJ1-2; size: NA; D: NA; DNA: TGTGCCAGCAGCGGAGAAACCAGGAACTATGGCTACACCTTC; CDR3: CASSGETRNYGYTF
V: TRBV28; J: TRBJ2-7; size: once; D: TRBD2; DNA: TGTGCCAGCAGAGGTAGCGGGGACGGCTACGAGCAGTACTTC; CDR3: CASRGSGDGYEQYF
V: TRBV27; J: TRBJ2-1; size: NA; D: NA; DNA: TGTGCCAGCTCCCCCTCGCCGGGTTCCCTCTACAATGAGCAGTTCTTC; CDR3: CASSPSPGSLYNEQFF
V: TRBV6-7; J: TRBJ2-7; size: NA; D: TRBD1; DNA: TGTGCCAGCAGCCACCGGGTGAGGACAGGGGACTACGAGCAGTACTTC; CDR3: CASSHRVRTGDYEQYF
V: TRBV29-1; J: TRBJ2-2; size: NA; D: NA; DNA: TGCAGCGTTGTAGGATACACCGGGGAGCTGTTTTTT; CDR3: CSVVGYTGELFF
V: TRBV7-9; J: TRBJ2-7; size: NA; D: TRBD2; DNA: TGTGCCAGCAGCTTACCCCTCCCTAGCGGGGGGACCTACGAGCAGTACTTC; CDR3: CASSLPLPSGGTYEQYF
V: TRBV7-9; J: TRBJ2-2; size: NA; D: NA; DNA: TGTGCCAGCAGCTTGTCTGATTCCGGGGAGCTGTTTTTT; CDR3: CASSLSDSGELFF
V: TRBV12-3/TRBV12-4; J: TRBJ2-3; size: once; D: TRBD1; DNA: TGTGCCAGCAGTTTCGGACAGGGGGCTCCAGATACGCAGTATTTT; CDR3: CASSFGQGAPDTQYF
V: TRBV9; J: TRBJ1-2; size: NA; D: TRBD1; DNA: TGTGCCAGCAGCGCCAACCAGGACAGGGCTGTTAACTATGGCTACACCTTC; CDR3: CASSANQDRAVNYGYTF
V: TRBV7-9; J: TRBJ2-1; size: NA; D: TRBD2; DNA: TGTGCCAGCAGCTTCCCGGGAGGCCCCGCTGAGCAGTTCTTC; CDR3: CASSFPGGPAEQFF
V: TRBV15; J: TRBJ2-1; size: NA; D: NA; DNA: TGTGCCACCAGCAGAGTCGATACTACCAATGAGCAGTTCTTC; CDR3: CATSRVDTTNEQFF
V: TRBV9; J: TRBJ2-1; size: NA; D: NA; DNA: TGTGCCAGCAGCAACCTTGGACAGATATACAATGAGCAGTTCTTC; CDR3: CASSNLGQIYNEQFF